This T cell receptor (beta chain) appears in the sequencing data of a study of radiotherapy plus CTLA-4 blockade in lung cancer. Study information: There were objective responses in 18% of patients, and around 31% had disease control.

Study-wide findings and caveats: Tumor-origin TCR clones grew in blood after radiotherapy plus ipilimumab. The best prediction of response reportedly came from early blood T cell clone dynamics, with interferon-beta.

A note on this clone: Antigen unknown.

The V gene lost 6 bases and the J gene lost 4 bases, with 12 bases spanning the gap. This CDR3 spans 13 amino acids. The germline gives CDR1 MNHEY, CDR2 SVGAGI. Sequencing used immunoSEQ multiplex PCR; TCRdb keeps in-frame clones, though not all of them. The table includes 55,000 to 65,000 clones, around 77% detected once. The V gene is TRBV6-5, the J gene TRBJ1-2; D might be TRBD1 (6 bases). The TCR was taken from a human donor with non-small cell lung cancer who had a complete response to radiotherapy plus ipilimumab. Sample: peripheral blood, taken from a patient treated with radiotherapy plus ipilimumab. The CDR3: CASRLRGIYGYTF. The CDR3 nucleotides are TGTGCCAGCAGACTTAGGGGGATCTATGGCTACACCTTC.